This T cell receptor beta chain was obtained from a study of blood T cell repertoires in COVID-19. TCRdb keeps only in-frame clones here, not all; method: immunoSEQ multiplex PCR. The data show about 300,000 clones, 70% to 90% seen once. Between the trimmed V and J ends, which lost 2 bases and 3 bases, there was a span of 17 bases. This CDR3 has 16 amino acids. CDR1 is MGHDK, CDR2 SYGVNS, per germline. Sequenced material: PBMCs or T cells enriched from blood (not recorded which). This sequence originates from a woman in her late teens or twenties who had recovered from COVID-19. V is TRBV25-1 and J is TRBJ2-7; D is unclear. CDR3 coding DNA: TGTGCCAGCAGTGAACGTCTGGGTCGCGGAAACTACGAGCAGTACTTC. This translates into CASSERLGRGNYEQYF.